This TCR beta chain comes out of a study of long-term antiretroviral therapy in people with HIV. The assay, immunoSEQ v3.0, was run at survey level. Measured with immunoSEQ multiplex PCR; TCRdb has only the in-frame clones, and not every one. The table includes about 15,000 clones, 80% to 90% detected once. This clone occurred once. This TCR derives from a woman in her twenties or thirties with HIV. Here the sequenced sample was unsorted PBMCs, taken 2.2 to 2.4 years before starting antiretroviral therapy.

DNA of the CDR3: TGTGCCAGCAGCTTTGGGCCGGGACATGGCGGCGCCGGGGAGCTGTTTTTT. Protein product: CASSFGPGHGGAGELFF. The chain joins TRBV5-8 to TRBJ2-2; weak D call: TRBD1 (6 bases). Looked up from germline, CDR1 is SGHTS and CDR2 is YDEGEE. The CDR3 contains 17 residues. V was cut by 2 bases and J by 6 bases, with 20 bases left in between.